What follows are 12 T cell receptor beta chains derived from one specimen sequenced in a study of blood T cell repertoires in COVID-19. Produced via immunoSEQ multiplex PCR; TCRdb's table is partial and in-frame only. The data show roughly 200,000 clones, about 88% seen once. The sequenced material came from peripheral blood. These TCRs come from a woman between 35 and 50 years old who had recovered from COVID-19.

The V and J genes are TRBV20-1 and TRBJ2-3; 8 positions agree with TRBD2. V was pared by 3 bases and J by 5 bases, with 10 bases of the junction left unmatched. CDR3 length: 15 residues. Germline V lookup: CDR1 DFQATT, CDR2 SNEGSKA (reference sequence). CDR3 residues: CSASTGTREKDTQYF. The CDR3 nucleotides read TGCAGTGCTAGTACCGGGACTAGAGAGAAAGATACGCAGTATTTT.

This clone was counted between two and nine times. The CDR3 reads CASSEGRDSNQPQHF. The DNA for the CDR3 is TGTGCCAGCAGTGAAGGCAGGGATAGCAATCAGCCCCAGCATTTT. The J gene is TRBJ1-5, the V gene TRBV2; D may be TRBD1 (5 bases). Germline CDR1 is SNHLY and CDR2 is FYNNEI. Trimming took off 1 base at V and 0 bases at J, with 7 bases between the two ends. The CDR3 consists of 15 residues.

The chain is built from TRBV11-2 and TRBJ2-5; tentative D call: TRBD1 (6 bases). The CDR3 is 16 amino acids. The V gene lost 2 bases and the J gene lost 4 bases, with 17 bases spanning the gap. CDR1 is SGHAT and CDR2 is FQNNGV in the germline V gene. The CDR3 coding sequence is TGTGCCAGCAGCTTATGGGGGCAGGGTCAAGGAGAGACCCAGTACTTC. This codes for CASSLWGQGQGETQYF.

The chain is built from TRBV5-1 and TRBJ1-6, with 9 bases matching TRBD1. In germline, CDR1 is SGHRS, CDR2 YFSETQ. The CDR3 runs 14 residues. After removal of 5 bases from V and 12 bases from J, the junction contained 9 bases not matched to a gene. CDR3 sequence reads: CASSSGQGKGPLHF. For the CDR3, the DNA is TGCGCCAGCAGTTCGGGACAGGGCAAGGGACCCCTCCACTTT.

V is TRBV25-1 and J is TRBJ1-5, with no clear D. The V and J ends lost 7 bases and 3 bases respectively, with 10 bases between them. Per germline, CDR1 MGHDK and CDR2 SYGVNS. The CDR3 totals 13 residues. The CDR3 sequence: CASNEEINQPQHF. CDR3 DNA sequence: TGTGCCAGCAACGAGGAGATCAATCAGCCCCAGCATTTT. Drawing the rest from reference TRBV25-1 and TRBJ1-5, the complete variable domain is EADIYQTPRYLVIGTGKKITLECSQTMGHDKMYWYQQDPGMELHLIHYSYGVNSTEKGDLSSESTVSRIRTEHFPLTLESARPSHTSQYLCASNEEINQPQHFGDGTRLSIL.

The DNA of the CDR3 is TGTGCCAGCGCCTCCGGGGGAACACAAGAGACCCAGTACTTC. Translated, it gives CASASGGTQETQYF. The V call is TRBV27, the J call TRBJ2-5; a weak D match, TRBD2 (6 bases). Germline assignment: CDR1 MNHEY and CDR2 SMNVEV (reference sequence). V gave up 8 bases and J gave up 2 bases, with 15 bases separating them. This CDR3 has 14 residues.

This chain connects TRBV12-3 or TRBV12-4 to TRBJ1-1; TRBD1 matches 8 bases. The CDR3 loop spans 11 amino acids. The V and J ends lost 3 bases and 10 bases, in that order; junction bases with no gene match: 1. The CDR3 DNA reads as TGTGCCAGCAGTTTGACAGGGGCAGCTTTCTTT. Encoded protein: CASSLTGAAFF.

This clone was detected only a few times. The rearrangement links TRBV6-1 to TRBJ1-5; 11 nucleotides agree with TRBD1. CDR1 and CDR2 (germline): MNHNS, SASEGT. V shed 4 bases and J 7 bases; nucleotides not matched to a gene: 9. The CDR3 contains 16 residues. The CDR3 DNA follows: TGTGCCAGCAGTGCAATGGGACAGGGGGTCGGGCAGCCCCAGCATTTT. Amino acid sequence: CASSAMGQGVGQPQHF.

This rearrangement joins TRBV5-4 to TRBJ2-1; TRBD2 agrees at 7 bases. The CDR3 has 15 residues. Unmatched junction bases numbered 5, after V lost 0 bases and J lost 5 bases. Germline-derived CDR1 and CDR2 are SGHNT and YYREEE (reference sequence). The CDR3 bases are TGTGCCAGCAGCTTGGAGGCTAGCGGAGACAATGAGCAGTTCTTC. As protein: CASSLEASGDNEQFF.

V gene TRBV6-5 combines with J gene TRBJ1-2; D unclear. The CDR3 length is 14 residues. Trimming pared 1 base from V and 1 base from J, leaving 7 bases between. The germline CDR1 and CDR2 sequences are MNHEY and SVGAGI. The CDR3 protein is CASSYYADNYGYTF. The CDR3 DNA follows: TGTGCCAGCAGTTACTACGCAGATAACTATGGCTACACCTTC.

Comment on this clone: This sample also contains other DNA sequences that code for the same CDR3. The chain employs TRBV28 and TRBJ1-1, with 8 bases lining up with TRBD1. Losses at the gene ends were 3 bases for V and 6 bases for J; bases not matched to a gene: 6. Germline V gene lookup returns CDR1 MDHEN and CDR2 SYDVKM. This CDR3 is 14 amino acids long. CDR3 loop: CASSLLAGGSEAFF. CDR3 DNA: TGTGCCAGCAGTTTGCTCGCAGGGGGCTCTGAAGCTTTCTTT.

The chain carries TRBV18 and TRBJ1-1, with D possibly being TRBD1 (5 bases). The CDR3 is made up of 15 amino acids. Germline V gene lookup returns CDR1 KGHSH and CDR2 LQKENI. V was cut by 0 bases and J by 8 bases, with 16 bases left in between. The CDR3, as DNA: TGTGCCAGCTCACCACCGTCAGGGTGGGATAGCGAAGCTTTCTTT. Encoded protein: CASSPPSGWDSEAFF.